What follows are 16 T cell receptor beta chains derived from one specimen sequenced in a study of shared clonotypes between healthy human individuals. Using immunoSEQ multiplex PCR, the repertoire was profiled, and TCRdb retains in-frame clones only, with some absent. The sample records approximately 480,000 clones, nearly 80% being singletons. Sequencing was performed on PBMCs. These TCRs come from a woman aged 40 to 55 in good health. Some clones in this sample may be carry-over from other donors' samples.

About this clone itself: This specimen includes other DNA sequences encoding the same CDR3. The DNA of the CDR3 is TGCAGTGCTAGCGGGAGCTACGAGCAGTACTTC. Amino acid sequence: CSASGSYEQYF. V is TRBV20-1 and J is TRBJ2-7, with a possible D match to TRBD2 (6 bases). The CDR3 extends over 11 amino acids. Germline V gives CDR1 DFQATT, CDR2 SNEGSKA (reference sequence). Trimming took off 3 bases at V and 3 bases at J, with 6 bases between the two ends.

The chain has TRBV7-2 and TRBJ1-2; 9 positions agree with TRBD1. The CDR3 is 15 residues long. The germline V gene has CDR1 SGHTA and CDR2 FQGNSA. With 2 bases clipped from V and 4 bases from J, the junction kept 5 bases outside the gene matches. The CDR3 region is CASSLSTGGGYGYTF. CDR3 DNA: TGTGCCAGCAGCTTATCGACAGGGGGTGGCTATGGCTACACCTTC. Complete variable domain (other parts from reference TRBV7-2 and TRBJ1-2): GAGVSQSPSNKVTEKGKDVELRCDPISGHTALYWYRQSLGQGLEFLIYFQGNSAPDKSGLPSDRFSAERTGGSVSTLTIQRTQQEDSAVYLCASSLSTGGGYGYTFGSGTRLTVV.

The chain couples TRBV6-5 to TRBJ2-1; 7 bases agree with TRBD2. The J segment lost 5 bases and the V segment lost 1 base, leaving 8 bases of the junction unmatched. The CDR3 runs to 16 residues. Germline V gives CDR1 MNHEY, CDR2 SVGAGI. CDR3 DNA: TGTGCCAGCAGTTACTGGGGAATGGCGGGGGACAATGAGCAGTTCTTC. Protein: CASSYWGMAGDNEQFF.

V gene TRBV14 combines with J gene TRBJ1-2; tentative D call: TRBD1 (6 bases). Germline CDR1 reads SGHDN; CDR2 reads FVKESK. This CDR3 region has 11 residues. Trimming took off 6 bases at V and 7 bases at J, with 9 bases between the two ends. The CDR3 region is CASSGGGGYTF. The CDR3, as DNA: TGTGCCAGCAGTGGAGGGGGTGGCTACACCTTC. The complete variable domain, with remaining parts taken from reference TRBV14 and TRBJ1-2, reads EAGVTQFPSHSVIEKGQTVTLRCDPISGHDNLYWYRRVMGKEIKFLLHFVKESKQDESGMPNNRFLAERTGGTYSTLKVQPAELEDSGVYFCASSGGGGYTFGSGTRLTVV.

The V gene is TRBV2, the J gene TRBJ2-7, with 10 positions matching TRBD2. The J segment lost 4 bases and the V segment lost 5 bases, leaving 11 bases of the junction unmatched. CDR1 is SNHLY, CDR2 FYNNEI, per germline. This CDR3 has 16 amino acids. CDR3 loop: CASSLEVASGSYEQYF. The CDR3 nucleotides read TGTGCCAGCAGTTTAGAGGTGGCTAGCGGGAGTTACGAGCAGTACTTC.

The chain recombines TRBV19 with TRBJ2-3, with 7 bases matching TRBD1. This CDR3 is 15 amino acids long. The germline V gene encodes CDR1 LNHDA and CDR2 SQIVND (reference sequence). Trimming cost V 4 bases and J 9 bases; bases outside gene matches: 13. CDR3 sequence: CASSTSISRQGTQYF. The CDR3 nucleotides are TGTGCCAGTAGTACCTCGATCTCTAGACAGGGAACGCAGTATTTT.

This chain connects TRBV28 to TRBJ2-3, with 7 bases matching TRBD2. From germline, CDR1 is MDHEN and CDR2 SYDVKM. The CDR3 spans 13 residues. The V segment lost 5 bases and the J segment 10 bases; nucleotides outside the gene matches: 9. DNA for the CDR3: TGTGCCAGCAGTCTAACGGGGGGTATGGCGCAGTATTTT. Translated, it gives CASSLTGGMAQYF.

CDR3 DNA: TGCAGCGTGAGCGGACCGTACAATGAGCAGTTCTTC. It specifies CSVSGPYNEQFF. The rearrangement joins TRBV29-1 to TRBJ2-1; possible D gene TRBD2, 5 bases. Per the germline V gene, CDR1 is SQVTM and CDR2 is ANQGSEA. This CDR3 has 12 residues. The germline V and J ends were trimmed by 6 bases and 4 bases, with 10 bases remaining between them.

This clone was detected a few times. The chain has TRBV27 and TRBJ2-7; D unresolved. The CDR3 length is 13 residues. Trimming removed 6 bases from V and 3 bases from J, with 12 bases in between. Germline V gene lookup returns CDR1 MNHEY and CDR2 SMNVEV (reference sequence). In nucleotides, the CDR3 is TGTGCCAGCAGGGCTCTTGGGGACTACGAGCAGTACTTC. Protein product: CASRALGDYEQYF.

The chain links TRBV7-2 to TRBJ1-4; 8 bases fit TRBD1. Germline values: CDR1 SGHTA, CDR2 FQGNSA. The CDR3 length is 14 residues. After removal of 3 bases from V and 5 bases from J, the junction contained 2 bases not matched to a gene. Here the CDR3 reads CASSLYRGNEKLFF. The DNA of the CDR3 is TGTGCCAGCAGCTTGTACAGGGGGAATGAAAAACTGTTTTTT.

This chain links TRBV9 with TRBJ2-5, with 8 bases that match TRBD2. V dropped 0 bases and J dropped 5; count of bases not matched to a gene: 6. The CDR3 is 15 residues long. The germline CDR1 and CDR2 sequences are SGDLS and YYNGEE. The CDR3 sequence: CASSVENGRGETQYF. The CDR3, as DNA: TGTGCCAGCAGCGTAGAGAACGGGAGGGGGGAGACCCAGTACTTC.

The CDR3 DNA follows: TGTGCCAGCAGCTCCAGGACTAGCGGTATACAAGAGACCCAGTACTTC. It is translated as CASSSRTSGIQETQYF. The chain combines TRBV7-9 with TRBJ2-5; TRBD2 agrees at 10 bases. Trimming removed 4 bases from V and 2 bases from J; junction bases left unmatched: 7. The CDR3 spans 16 residues. CDR1 SEHNR and CDR2 FQNEAQ come from the germline V gene (reference sequence).

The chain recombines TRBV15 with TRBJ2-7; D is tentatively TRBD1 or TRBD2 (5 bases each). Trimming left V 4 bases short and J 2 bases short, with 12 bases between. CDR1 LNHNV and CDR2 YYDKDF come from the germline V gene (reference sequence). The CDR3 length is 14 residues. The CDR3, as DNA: TGTGCCACCAGCACCTGGGACGGAGCCTACGAGCAGTACTTC. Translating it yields CATSTWDGAYEQYF.

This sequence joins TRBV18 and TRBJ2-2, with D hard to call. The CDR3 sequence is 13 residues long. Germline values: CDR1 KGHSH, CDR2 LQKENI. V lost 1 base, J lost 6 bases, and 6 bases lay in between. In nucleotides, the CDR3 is TGTGCCAGCTCACCACTGCGCGCCGGGGAGCTGTTTTTT. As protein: CASSPLRAGELFF.

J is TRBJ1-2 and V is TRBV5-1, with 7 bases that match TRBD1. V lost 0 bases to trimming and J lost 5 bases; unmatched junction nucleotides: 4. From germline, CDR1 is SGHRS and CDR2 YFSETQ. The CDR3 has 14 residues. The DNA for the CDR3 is TGCGCCAGCAGCTTGGACGGGACAGTATATGGCTACACCTTC. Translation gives CASSLDGTVYGYTF.

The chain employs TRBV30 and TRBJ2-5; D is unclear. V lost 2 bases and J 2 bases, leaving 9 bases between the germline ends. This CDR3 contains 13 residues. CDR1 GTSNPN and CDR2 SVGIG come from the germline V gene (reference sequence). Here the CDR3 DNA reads TGTGCCTGGAGTACCGACGGGCAAGAGACCCAGTACTTC. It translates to CAWSTDGQETQYF. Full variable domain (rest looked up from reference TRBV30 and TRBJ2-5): SQTIHQWPATLVQPVGSPLSLECTVEGTSNPNLYWYRQAAGRGLQLLFYSVGIGQISSEVPQNLSASRPQDRQFILSSKKLLLSDSGFYLCAWSTDGQETQYFGPGTRLLVL.